This TCR beta chain emerged from a study of beta chain features in type 1 diabetes (dated by TCRdb to the late 2010s). Concerning the study at large: Mean age, gender distribution, total cell number and subset yield did not differ between patients and healthy donors. The study compared the TCRB repertoires of sorted circulating CD4+ T cell subsets in recently diagnosed type 1 diabetes patients with those in matched healthy donors. Naive and central memory subsets were obtained from all 28 donors, but regulatory and stem cell-like memory subsets were isolated from only 8 patients and about eight healthy donors. Across all samples, almost 110 million sorted cells were examined, and cell number per subset correlated strongly with RNA yield. On the study overall, not on this receptor specifically: Shorter templates might have been favored by PCR, but patient and control samples were amplified and corrected together, so both groups would have been affected equally by any skew. Fewer insertions and more nucleotide deletions at VDJ recombination sites were observed in patients with type 1 diabetes, implying thymic rearrangement abnormalities. Type 1 diabetes patients showed a moderate but significant shortening of TCRB CDR3 length in all four CD4+ subsets. Naive, central memory and regulatory TCRB repertoires appeared to be more alike among patients than among healthy donors. Because cDNA rather than genomic DNA was sequenced, highly expressing activated cells could have been over-represented, although no difference in activation and CD3 levels was found between groups. Because the HLA sub-analyses included only small numbers of individuals, any influence of HLA type on TCRB rearrangement was left unresolved.

With regard to this clone: Its antigen remains undetermined. One base away there is no much larger clone; base qualities are not given.

All of the isolated RNA was reverse transcribed with the High Capacity cDNA Reverse Transcription Kit, so expressed TCRB transcripts were sequenced. Naive, central memory and regulatory T cell samples underwent deep immunoSEQ sequencing, averaging roughly 3.3 million total reads per sample. Sorted cells were lysed in RLT buffer, and RNA was extracted using DNase-treated RNeasy Micro or Mini kits according to cell number. Each cell subset was processed on its own to prevent cross-contamination, while patient and healthy donor samples were processed together. TCRB sequences were amplified from cDNA with the immunoSEQ multiplex PCR, producing 87-bp fragments spanning the CDR3 region. Amplicons were sequenced on the Illumina HiSeq platform. The published analysis was carried out like this. Synthetic template baselines were used to correct PCR bias computationally, reads within Hamming distance 2 were collapsed together, and singletons that could not be merged were discarded. Reads were aligned against IMGT to assign V, D and J genes, CDR3 length and insertions or deletions at six rearrangement sites. Clonotype counts were normalized to sorted cell number within each subset before computing true diversity and Gini coefficients with the tcR R package. Repertoire sharing was quantified using the overlap coefficient calculated on TCRB nucleotide sequences. Out-of-frame TCRB sequences from naive cells were analyzed to stand in for the pre-selection repertoire. This immuneACCESS table, as held by TCRdb, lists in-frame sequences with V and J called but not all clones. Of the missing ones, under half trace to an unresolved V gene in checked studies; the others have no known cause. The DNA gave D and trimming, while V, J and clone size come from that table. Across this sample there are hundreds of thousands of clones, with around an eighth seen only once. The ten largest clonotypes hold around 0.015% of the sample.

From the cysteine up to the phenylalanine, the CDR3 has a length of 14 residues. Only CDR3 DNA remains: 42 bases, in frame from the first base. Here V drops 4 bases and J drops 4 bases, and the junction holds 5 bases not matched to any gene. In the germline V gene, CDR1 corresponds to MRHNA and CDR2 to SNTAGT. From each donor, a single peripheral blood sample of about 110 mL on average was drawn into heparinised tubes. Using a panel that included CD45RO, CCR7, CD25, CD127, CD95 and CD27, naive, central memory, regulatory and stem cell-like memory CD4+ T cells were sorted on a BD FACSAria II. Purity was above 95% for every sorted population. Right away, PBMCs were isolated by Lymphoprep density gradient centrifugation and were stained directly, with no culture step. So that batch effects would be minimized, each experiment stained and sorted samples in pairs, pairing one healthy donor with one patient.

The material sequenced was naive CD4+ T cells from blood. The cell subset or site label, read with the paper, signifies: true naive CD4+ T cells. The receptor's source is a man in his late teens or twenties in good health. Recombination joined TRBV6-4 with TRBJ1-2; 8 bases in the middle match TRBD1. Here is the DNA: TGTGCCAGCAGTGCCGGACAGGGTAGCTATGGCTACACCTTC. The translation is CASSAGQGSYGYTF.